These 24 T cell receptor beta chains were all obtained from the same sample, sequenced in a study of monozygotic twins with inflammatory bowel disease (dated by TCRdb to the late 2010s). The method behind the library was 5' RACE. Sequencing was performed on an Illumina HiSeq 2500. Each entry corresponds to one CDR3 protein sequence from reads that TCRdb reprocessed, and DNA is not given. Per the sample table, the count is fewer than 110,000 distinct CDR3 sequences. The ten largest clones add up to under 2.5% of the sample. The sequencing input was blood. The receptor source for this set is a human donor with ulcerative colitis or Crohn's disease, or a healthy co-twin of an affected twin (not recorded which).

The CDR3 loop reads CASSLAWDTEAFF. V is TRBV11-2 and J is TRBJ1-1. The CDR3 extends over 13 amino acids. Looked up from germline, CDR1 is SGHAT and CDR2 is FQNNGV. Combining the CDR3 with reference TRBV11-2 and TRBJ1-1 gives the whole variable domain EAGVAQSPRYKIIEKRQSVAFWCNPISGHATLYWYQQILGQGPKLLIQFQNNGVVDDSQLPKDRFSAERLKGVDSTLKIQPAKLEDSAVYLCASSLAWDTEAFFGQGTRLTVV.

The chain carries TRBV5-1 and TRBJ2-7. Germline CDR1 and CDR2: SGHRS and YFSETQ. The CDR3 has 16 residues. The CDR3 sequence is CASSLGKTTITYEQYF.

This chain connects TRBV24-1 to TRBJ2-7; TCRdb proposes TRBD1, but this gene call is untestable without DNA. This CDR3 comprises 13 residues. Germline loops: CDR1 KGHDR, CDR2 SFDVKD. The CDR3 loop is CATSPGGDYEQYF.

V and J are TRBV20-1 and TRBJ2-2; as DNA is missing, the TRBD2 call by TCRdb cannot be tested. The CDR3 has 16 residues. From germline, CDR1 is DFQATT and CDR2 SNEGSKA (reference sequence). The CDR3 spells CSATTPSGGGTGELFF.

This rearrangement joins TRBV5-5 to TRBJ2-2; TCRdb designates TRBD1, a call that cannot be tested without DNA. The V gene's germline CDR1 is SGHKS and CDR2 YYEKEE (reference sequence). This CDR3 contains 17 residues. The CDR3 loop is CASSLRPGQGKAGELFF.

V and J are TRBV7-8 and TRBJ1-6; the TCRdb call, TRBD1, lacks DNA for checking. The CDR3 loop spans 15 amino acids. Germline V gene lookup returns CDR1 SGHVS and CDR2 FQNEAQ. The CDR3 protein is CASSTRQGRNSPLHF. The variable domain in full, completed from reference TRBV7-8 and TRBJ1-6, reads GAGVSQSPRYKVAKRGQDVALRCDPISGHVSLFWYQQALGQGPEFLTYFQNEAQLDKSGLPSDRFFAERPEGSVSTLKIQRTQQEDSAVYLCASSTRQGRNSPLHFGNGTRLTVT.

The V gene is TRBV27, the J gene TRBJ2-2. Per germline, CDR1 MNHEY and CDR2 SMNVEV (reference sequence). The CDR3 runs 18 residues. The CDR3 reads CASSLTSQATQKTGELFF.

The chain combines TRBV20-1 with TRBJ2-3; TCRdb's D gene call, TRBD2, goes unchecked for lack of DNA. Per germline, CDR1 DFQATT and CDR2 SNEGSKA (reference sequence). This CDR3 has 13 residues. CDR3 loop: CSAKRGGGDTQYF.

The V gene is TRBV6-1, the J gene TRBJ1-2; lacking DNA, the TRBD1 call made by TCRdb goes unchecked. The CDR3 consists of 13 residues. Germline assignment: CDR1 MNHNS and CDR2 SASEGT. The CDR3 sequence is CAIKSGGGYGYTF.

The rearrangement links TRBV27 to TRBJ2-1; TCRdb outputs TRBD2, but without DNA this stays unchecked. The CDR3 runs 11 residues. The germline CDR1 and CDR2 sequences are MNHEY and SMNVEV (reference sequence). CDR3 amino acids: CASSQRDSQFF.

The chain recombines TRBV24-1 with TRBJ2-7; TCRdb lists TRBD1, though no DNA is available to test this call. CDR3 length equals 15 residues. Germline V gene sequence: CDR1 KGHDR, CDR2 SFDVKD. The CDR3 here is CATSEWRDGKYEQYF.

The chain recombines TRBV5-1 with TRBJ2-1; without DNA, the TCRdb call of TRBD1 cannot be checked. This CDR3 contains 13 residues. Germline V CDR1 and CDR2: SGHRS, YFSETQ. CDR3 sequence: CASSTGQGWEQFF.

The V gene is TRBV7-2, the J gene TRBJ1-4; TCRdb lists TRBD1, though no DNA is available to test this call. The CDR3 has 16 amino acids. The germline V gene encodes CDR1 SGHTA and CDR2 FQGNSA. The CDR3 protein is CASSLRTGATNEKLFF.

The CDR3: CASSPTAPGELFF. V and J are TRBV18 and TRBJ2-2. The V gene's germline CDR1 is KGHSH and CDR2 LQKENI. CDR3 size: 13 residues.

This chain uses TRBV20-1 with TRBJ2-1; the TCRdb call, TRBD2, lacks DNA for checking. The CDR3 is 13 residues long. Germline lookup yields CDR1 DFQATT and CDR2 SNEGSKA (reference sequence). The CDR3 protein is CSGTSGGRWEQFF.

The rearrangement links TRBV19 to TRBJ2-7; TCRdb indicates TRBD2, and absent DNA this call remains unverified. Germline values: CDR1 LNHDA, CDR2 SQIVND (reference sequence). CDR3 length: 14 residues. CDR3 sequence reads: CASSIVAGVREQYF. Full variable domain (missing parts from reference TRBV19 and TRBJ2-7): DGGITQSPKYLFRKEGQNVTLSCEQNLNHDAMYWYRQDPGQGLRLIYYSQIVNDFQKGDIAEGYSVSREKKESFPLTVTSAQKNPTAFYLCASSIVAGVREQYFGPGTRLTVT.

The J gene is TRBJ2-3, the V gene TRBV10-3; as DNA is missing, the TRBD2 call by TCRdb cannot be tested. CDR1 and CDR2 (germline): ENHRY, SYGVKD. The CDR3 is 14 residues long. CDR3: CAIRGLGSTDTQYF.

The V gene is TRBV24-1, the J gene TRBJ1-5; TCRdb calls TRBD1, which cannot be checked without DNA. CDR1 is KGHDR and CDR2 is SFDVKD in the germline V gene. The CDR3 has 14 amino acids. The CDR3 sequence is CATSGTGSNQPQHF.

The chain joins TRBV28 to TRBJ2-1; the TRBD1 assignment by TCRdb is unverifiable without DNA. The CDR3 contains 15 residues. CDR1 and CDR2 (germline): MDHEN, SYDVKM. CDR3 region: CASSLRGGGYNEQFF.

The rearrangement uses TRBV11-2 and TRBJ2-7. Germline CDR1 reads SGHAT; CDR2 reads FQNNGV. The CDR3 totals 12 residues. The CDR3 protein is CASSLAPLGQYF. The variable domain in full, completed from reference TRBV11-2 and TRBJ2-7, reads EAGVAQSPRYKIIEKRQSVAFWCNPISGHATLYWYQQILGQGPKLLIQFQNNGVVDDSQLPKDRFSAERLKGVDSTLKIQPAKLEDSAVYLCASSLAPLGQYFGPGTRLTVT.

The chain uses TRBV12-3 or TRBV12-4 and TRBJ2-6; there is no DNA to check the TCRdb D call of TRBD1. The CDR3 covers 14 residues. CDR3 region: CASLAGSGANVLTF.

V and J are TRBV25-1 and TRBJ2-7; TCRdb indicates TRBD1, and absent DNA this call remains unverified. Germline assignment: CDR1 MGHDK and CDR2 SYGVNS. This CDR3 contains 12 residues. The CDR3 reads CASSGDIYEQYF.

The chain employs TRBV2 and TRBJ1-2; checking the TCRdb D call of TRBD1 is not possible without DNA. The CDR3 spans 13 residues. The germline V gene encodes CDR1 SNHLY and CDR2 FYNNEI. CDR3 sequence: CARGHRQGYGYTF. The full variable domain, its missing parts supplied by reference TRBV2 and TRBJ1-2, is EPEVTQTPSHQVTQMGQEVILRCVPISNHLYFYWYRQILGQKVEFLVSFYNNEISEKSEIFDDQFSVERPDGSNFTLKIRSTKLEDSAMYFCARGHRQGYGYTFGSGTRLTVV.

The chain carries TRBV7-2 and TRBJ1-2. CDR3 length: 12 residues. The germline V gene encodes CDR1 SGHTA and CDR2 FQGNSA. Here the CDR3 reads CASINSREGYTF.